This T cell receptor (beta chain) was sequenced during a study of cytomegalovirus exposure and HLA in healthy donors. Study-wide background: The Caucasian-associated ancestry cluster held over 80% of over 350 genotyped donors. Notes on the study in general: Based on reports, TCR beta sequences accurately predicted HLA-A and HLA-B alleles for most subjects.

Details on this clone: The antigen remains undetermined.

This PCR relied on a set of 60 Vbeta primers and 13 Jbeta primers. TCRdb's table, derived via immunoSEQ multiplex PCR, lists solely in-frame clones and lacks some. The table lists approximately 220,000 clones, more than 65% of them singletons. The sample taken for sequencing was PBMCs. The receptor was derived from a man aged 18 to 35 in good health and CMV-seronegative.

The CDR3 region has the DNA TGTGCCAGCAGCCCCACAGCCACCACTGAAGCTTTCTTT. Translation gives CASSPTATTEAFF. The gene calls are TRBV28 and TRBJ1-1, with no clear D. The CDR3 totals 13 residues. The V and J ends lost 6 bases and 4 bases respectively, with 12 bases between them. Per the germline V gene, CDR1 is MDHEN and CDR2 is SYDVKM.